The rows below give T cell receptor beta chains drawn from one sample of a study of a mutant IDH1 vaccine in newly diagnosed glioma. Data came from immunoSEQ multiplex PCR; TCRdb stores just in-frame clones and leaves some out. The sample has about 58,000 clones, roughly four fifths seen once. These receptors have no identified antigens. The sequencing used PBMCs, collected from a glioma patient whose treatment included an IDH1 peptide vaccine. All receptors come from a woman aged 45-65 years with glioma. CDR3s include the opening cysteine and the closing phenylalanine or tryptophan. The order of the fields is V gene, D gene, J gene, clone size, CDR3 DNA, CDR3 protein. The D gene is left open where the match is weak. Not every row has a clone size; where given, it reads once, few, many or a size class.

v_call: TRBV29-1; d_call: TRBD2; j_call: TRBJ2-5; clone_size: once; cdr3_nt: TGCAGCGTTGCGGTAGCGGGGATTCAAGAGACCCAGTACTTC; cdr3_aa: CSVAVAGIQETQYF
v_call: TRBV28; d_call: .; j_call: TRBJ1-2; clone_size: .; cdr3_nt: TGTGCCAGCAGTCAAGCGGGAGGCCTCTATGGCTACACCTTC; cdr3_aa: CASSQAGGLYGYTF
v_call: TRBV18; d_call: .; j_call: TRBJ2-7; clone_size: .; cdr3_nt: TGTGCCAGCTCACCAAAAGGGGACGAGCAGTACTTC; cdr3_aa: CASSPKGDEQYF
v_call: TRBV5-1; d_call: .; j_call: TRBJ2-6; clone_size: .; cdr3_nt: TGCGCCAGCAGCCTGAATGGGGCCAACGTCCTGACTTTC; cdr3_aa: CASSLNGANVLTF
v_call: TRBV5-1; d_call: .; j_call: TRBJ1-6; clone_size: .; cdr3_nt: TGCGCCAGCAGCTTGATACCACAGGGACGGGATAATTCACCCCTCCACTTT; cdr3_aa: CASSLIPQGRDNSPLHF
v_call: TRBV28; d_call: TRBD1; j_call: TRBJ1-2; clone_size: .; cdr3_nt: TGTGCCAGCAGCCCGACAGGGGGACCCCCCCTAGATGGCTACACCTTC; cdr3_aa: CASSPTGGPPLDGYTF
v_call: TRBV15; d_call: .; j_call: TRBJ1-3; clone_size: .; cdr3_nt: TGTGCCACCAGCAGAGACAGGGCTGGAAACACCATATATTTT; cdr3_aa: CATSRDRAGNTIYF
v_call: TRBV19; d_call: .; j_call: TRBJ1-6; clone_size: few; cdr3_nt: TGTGCCAGTAGTATGTGGGGTTCACCCCTCCACTTT; cdr3_aa: CASSMWGSPLHF
v_call: TRBV29-1; d_call: .; j_call: TRBJ2-7; clone_size: .; cdr3_nt: TGCAGCGCCCAAAGGGATAAAGAGCAGTACTTC; cdr3_aa: CSAQRDKEQYF
v_call: TRBV6-6; d_call: .; j_call: TRBJ1-1; clone_size: .; cdr3_nt: TGTGCCAGCAGTCCAGCCCCGGGGCAAGCTTTCTTT; cdr3_aa: CASSPAPGQAFF
v_call: TRBV2; d_call: .; j_call: TRBJ2-1; clone_size: .; cdr3_nt: TGTGCCAGCAGTGACTCGGCTAGGGCCCTACAGGGGCAGTTCTTC; cdr3_aa: CASSDSARALQGQFF
v_call: TRBV5-6; d_call: .; j_call: TRBJ2-7; clone_size: .; cdr3_nt: TGTGCCAGCAGCCGGGAACAGCCCTACGAGCAGTACTTC; cdr3_aa: CASSREQPYEQYF
v_call: TRBV6-5; d_call: .; j_call: TRBJ1-1; clone_size: few; cdr3_nt: TGTGCCAGCAGGTCGGGAGGGAATGAAGCTTTCTTT; cdr3_aa: CASRSGGNEAFF
v_call: TRBV6-4; d_call: .; j_call: TRBJ1-6; clone_size: .; cdr3_nt: TGTGCCAGCAGTGACACCTTTGGGGTAGGCAATTCACCCCTCCACTTT; cdr3_aa: CASSDTFGVGNSPLHF
v_call: TRBV27; d_call: .; j_call: TRBJ1-2; clone_size: .; cdr3_nt: TGTGCCAGCCAAGATCCTGGGGACTATGGCTACACCTTC; cdr3_aa: CASQDPGDYGYTF
v_call: TRBV4-3; d_call: .; j_call: TRBJ1-2; clone_size: .; cdr3_nt: TGCGCCAGCAGCCAAGATCCCCGCATTGGCTACACCTTC; cdr3_aa: CASSQDPRIGYTF
v_call: TRBV19; d_call: .; j_call: TRBJ1-2; clone_size: .; cdr3_nt: TGTGCCAGTAGTATCGCCGGGGGACCATATGGCTACACCTTC; cdr3_aa: CASSIAGGPYGYTF
v_call: TRBV7-2; d_call: .; j_call: TRBJ1-5; clone_size: few; cdr3_nt: TGTGCCAGCGGACTCGACAGTAGCAATCAGCCCCAGCATTTT; cdr3_aa: CASGLDSSNQPQHF
v_call: TRBV7-9; d_call: TRBD2; j_call: TRBJ2-1; clone_size: .; cdr3_nt: TGTGCCAGCAGCCCCTCCGTGACTAGCTTAAACTACAATGAGCAGTTCTTC; cdr3_aa: CASSPSVTSLNYNEQFF
v_call: TRBV7-2; d_call: .; j_call: TRBJ2-7; clone_size: few; cdr3_nt: TGTGCCAGCAGCTCGACGGTGAGCTCCTACGAGCAGTACTTC; cdr3_aa: CASSSTVSSYEQYF
v_call: TRBV4-1; d_call: TRBD1; j_call: TRBJ2-7; clone_size: .; cdr3_nt: TGCGCCAGCAGCCAACGGGACAGGGGGGCGTACGAGCAGTACTTC; cdr3_aa: CASSQRDRGAYEQYF
v_call: TRBV15; d_call: .; j_call: TRBJ1-6; clone_size: .; cdr3_nt: TGTGCCACCAGCAGAGGTCCTGCGCAGATTAATTCACCCCTCCACTTT; cdr3_aa: CATSRGPAQINSPLHF
v_call: TRBV6-5; d_call: .; j_call: TRBJ1-4; clone_size: .; cdr3_nt: TGTGCCAGCAGTTACTCACCAGATGCAACTAATGAAAAACTGTTTTTT; cdr3_aa: CASSYSPDATNEKLFF
v_call: TRBV27; d_call: TRBD1; j_call: TRBJ2-7; clone_size: .; cdr3_nt: TGTGCCAGCAGCGACGCGGGCCAGGGGGCTAACGAGCAGTACTTC; cdr3_aa: CASSDAGQGANEQYF
v_call: TRBV9; d_call: TRBD1; j_call: TRBJ1-4; clone_size: .; cdr3_nt: TGTGCCAGCAGCGCCTTGACAGGGACGAATGAAAAACTGTTTTTT; cdr3_aa: CASSALTGTNEKLFF
v_call: TRBV11-3; d_call: .; j_call: TRBJ1-3; clone_size: .; cdr3_nt: TGTGCCAGCAGCTTAGGAGACACTGGAAACACCATATATTTT; cdr3_aa: CASSLGDTGNTIYF
v_call: TRBV9; d_call: .; j_call: TRBJ1-1; clone_size: few; cdr3_nt: TGTGCCAGCAGCGTACAGGGTGGGATGGGGATGAACACTGAAGCTTTCTTT; cdr3_aa: CASSVQGGMGMNTEAFF
v_call: TRBV4-2; d_call: .; j_call: TRBJ2-7; clone_size: .; cdr3_nt: TGTGCCAGCAGCCAAGATGAGGCTACTCCACAGTACTTC; cdr3_aa: CASSQDEATPQYF
v_call: TRBV9; d_call: .; j_call: TRBJ1-5; clone_size: .; cdr3_nt: TGTGCCAGCAGCGTAGATCTCGATCAGCCCCAGCATTTT; cdr3_aa: CASSVDLDQPQHF
v_call: TRBV2; d_call: TRBD1; j_call: TRBJ2-7; clone_size: .; cdr3_nt: TGTGCCAGCAGTGTTGGCGGACAGGGTCCCTACGAGCAGTACTTC; cdr3_aa: CASSVGGQGPYEQYF
v_call: TRBV6-1; d_call: .; j_call: TRBJ1-4; clone_size: .; cdr3_nt: TGTGCCAGCAGTTTAAATGAAAAACTGTTTTTT; cdr3_aa: CASSLNEKLFF
v_call: TRBV5-6; d_call: .; j_call: TRBJ1-1; clone_size: .; cdr3_nt: TGTGCCAGCAGCTTGAGCAGACGGAACACTGAAGCTTTCTTT; cdr3_aa: CASSLSRRNTEAFF
v_call: TRBV15; d_call: .; j_call: TRBJ2-1; clone_size: few; cdr3_nt: TGTGCCACCAGCGAGGGGGGGGCCCGCGGCCTTTTATCCTACAATGAGCAGTTCTTC; cdr3_aa: CATSEGGARGLLSYNEQFF
v_call: TRBV19; d_call: .; j_call: TRBJ2-5; clone_size: .; cdr3_nt: TGTGCCAGTAGTGGGAGAACGCAAGAGACCCAGTACTTC; cdr3_aa: CASSGRTQETQYF
v_call: TRBV18; d_call: .; j_call: TRBJ2-2; clone_size: .; cdr3_nt: TGTGCCAGCTCACCACCCCTAGCATCCGGGGAGCTGTTTTTT; cdr3_aa: CASSPPLASGELFF
v_call: TRBV11-2; d_call: .; j_call: TRBJ1-2; clone_size: .; cdr3_nt: TGTGCCAGCAGCTTAGATCAGCCTACTAACTATGGCTACACCTTC; cdr3_aa: CASSLDQPTNYGYTF
v_call: TRBV2; d_call: .; j_call: TRBJ2-5; clone_size: .; cdr3_nt: TGTGCCAGCAGTTTAGCGGCGGGGACTTCGAAGACCCAGTACTTC; cdr3_aa: CASSLAAGTSKTQYF
v_call: TRBV7-2; d_call: TRBD1; j_call: TRBJ2-2; clone_size: .; cdr3_nt: TGTGCCAGCAGCTCCAGGGACAGGGGGAACACCGGGGAGCTGTTTTTT; cdr3_aa: CASSSRDRGNTGELFF
v_call: TRBV5-1; d_call: TRBD1; j_call: TRBJ1-2; clone_size: .; cdr3_nt: TGCGCCAGCAGCTTGGCAGGGGGTGGCCTGTATGGCTATGGCTACACCTTC; cdr3_aa: CASSLAGGGLYGYGYTF
v_call: TRBV11-3; d_call: .; j_call: TRBJ1-3; clone_size: .; cdr3_nt: TGTGCCAGCGGCGGAGGGAGGACCTTCTCTGGAAACACCATATATTTT; cdr3_aa: CASGGGRTFSGNTIYF
v_call: TRBV5-1; d_call: .; j_call: TRBJ2-3; clone_size: .; cdr3_nt: TGCGCCAGCAGCTTGGAGCGAGGGGACTTAGATACGCAGTATTTT; cdr3_aa: CASSLERGDLDTQYF
v_call: TRBV5-1; d_call: TRBD2; j_call: TRBJ2-3; clone_size: .; cdr3_nt: TGCGCCAGCAGCTTACTAGCGGGGGGCGGCACAGATACGCAGTATTTT; cdr3_aa: CASSLLAGGGTDTQYF
v_call: TRBV11-1; d_call: .; j_call: TRBJ2-1; clone_size: .; cdr3_nt: TGTGCCAGCAGCTTAGTACACGCGGGTGAGCAGTTCTTC; cdr3_aa: CASSLVHAGEQFF
v_call: TRBV11-2; d_call: TRBD1; j_call: TRBJ2-2; clone_size: .; cdr3_nt: TGTGCCAGCAGCTCGGGACAGCGATCGAACACCGGGGAGCTGTTTTTT; cdr3_aa: CASSSGQRSNTGELFF
v_call: TRBV18; d_call: .; j_call: TRBJ2-7; clone_size: .; cdr3_nt: TGTGCCAGCTCACCGGGGATCTACGAGCAGTACTTC; cdr3_aa: CASSPGIYEQYF
v_call: TRBV6-6; d_call: .; j_call: TRBJ1-3; clone_size: .; cdr3_nt: TGTGCCAGCAGTTACATGGGGAGCTCTGGAAACACCATATATTTT; cdr3_aa: CASSYMGSSGNTIYF
v_call: TRBV4-3; d_call: .; j_call: TRBJ1-1; clone_size: .; cdr3_nt: TGCGCCAGCAGCCAAGATGGGGCAGCTTTCTTT; cdr3_aa: CASSQDGAAFF